This TCR beta chain appears in the sequencing data of a study of blood T cell repertoires in COVID-19. Study context: The United States, Italy and Spain were the sources of the acute and convalescent COVID-19 samples.

In the study's own analysis: Counts of nucleated cells, estimated from reference gene primer amplification, were obtained. The repertoire was sequenced with immunoSEQ multiplex PCR; TCRdb's copy has only in-frame clones and lacks some. V and J calls and clone size are copied from that table; D and trimming were computed from the DNA. The sample includes over 150,000 clones, roughly 80% of them seen just once. Seattle's cohort entered during active infection and was followed longitudinally. CDR1 and CDR2 from the germline V gene are SGHTA and FQGNSA. The CDR3 runs 15 residues. V was clipped by 5 bases and J by 7 bases; unmatched bases: 6.

The clonotype was recovered from an elderly woman with COVID-19, enrolled during active disease. The sequenced sample consisted of peripheral blood. The chain employs TRBV7-2 and TRBJ1-6, with TRBD1 matching 9 bases. The CDR3 reads CASSPWTGENSPLHF. CDR3 nucleotides: TGTGCCAGCAGCCCCTGGACAGGGGAGAATTCACCCCTCCACTTT.